This section outlines one T cell receptor beta chain sequence together with its context. This sample is drawn from a study of blood T cell repertoires in COVID-19. Study context: COVID-19 samples, acute and convalescent, were from the United States, Italy and Spain.

TCRdb keeps only in-frame clones here, not all; method: immunoSEQ multiplex PCR. The sample carries about 280,000 clones, 88% recorded once. This CDR3 has 14 residues. With 5 bases removed from V and 8 bases from J, the gap between germline ends came to 18 bases. Germline V lookup: CDR1 MNHEY, CDR2 SVGAGI. Material: peripheral blood. This TCR derives from a man aged 18-30 years with active or convalescent COVID-19. The chain links TRBV6-5 to TRBJ1-2, with D possibly matching TRBD1 (6 bases). The CDR3, as DNA: TGTGCCAGCAGTCGGGGAGCACAGGGAAGAGGCTACACCTTC. Its protein is CASSRGAQGRGYTF.